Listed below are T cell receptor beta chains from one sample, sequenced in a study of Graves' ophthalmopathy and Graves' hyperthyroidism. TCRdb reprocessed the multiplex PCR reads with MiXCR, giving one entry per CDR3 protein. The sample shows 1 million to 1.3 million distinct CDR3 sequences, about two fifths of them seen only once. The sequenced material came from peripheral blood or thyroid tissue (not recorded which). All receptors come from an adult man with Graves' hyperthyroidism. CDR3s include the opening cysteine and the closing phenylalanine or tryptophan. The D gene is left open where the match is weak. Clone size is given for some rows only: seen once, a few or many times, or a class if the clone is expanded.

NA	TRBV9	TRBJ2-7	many	TGTGCCAGCAGCCCCCGAGGGTCCTACGAGCAGTACTTC	CASSPRGSYEQYF
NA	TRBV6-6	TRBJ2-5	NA	TGTGCCAGCAGGGAGGCCGGGACCCAGTACTTC	CASREAGTQYF
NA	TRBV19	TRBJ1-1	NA	TGTGCCAGTAGCCAGAGCCAAGACACTGAAGCTTTCTTT	CASSQSQDTEAFF
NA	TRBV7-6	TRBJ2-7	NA	TGTGCCAGCAGTGAAGAAGGCAGGGGCGAGCAGTACTTC	CASSEEGRGEQYF
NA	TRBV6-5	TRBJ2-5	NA	TGTGCCAGCAGTAGTAGCGGTAAAGAGACCCAGTACTTC	CASSSSGKETQYF
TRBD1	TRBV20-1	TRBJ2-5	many	TGCAGTGCAAGACGACAGGGTCTAAAGACCCAGTACTTC	CSARRQGLKTQYF
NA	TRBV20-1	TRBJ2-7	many	TGCAGTGCTAGAGTGCCAGGAGGGGTCGGTGAGCAGTACTTC	CSARVPGGVGEQYF
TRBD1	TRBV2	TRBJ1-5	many	TGTGCCAGCAGTGGTACAGGGGAACAGCCCCAGCATTTT	CASSGTGEQPQHF
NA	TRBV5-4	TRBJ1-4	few	TGTGCCAGCAGCCAAAGCAGGGTTATCGGTGAAAAACTGTTTTTT	CASSQSRVIGEKLFF
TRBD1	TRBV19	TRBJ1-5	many	TGTGCCAGCAAGGGACAGAGCACAAATCAGCCCCAGCATTTT	CASKGQSTNQPQHF
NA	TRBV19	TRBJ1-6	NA	TGTGCCAGTAGTATCGGCAGCTGGACTAATTCACCCCTCCACTTT	CASSIGSWTNSPLHF
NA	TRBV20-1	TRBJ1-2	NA	TGCAGTGCCATAGTGGGGGGGGGTGGCTACACCTTC	CSAIVGGGGYTF
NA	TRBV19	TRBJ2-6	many	TGTGCCAGTAGTATAGATTTAAGGGCTTCTGGGGCCAACGTCCTGACTTTC	CASSIDLRASGANVLTF
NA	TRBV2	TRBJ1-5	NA	TGTGCCAGCAGTGACGGGGGCCCTAATCAGCCCCAGCATTTT	CASSDGGPNQPQHF
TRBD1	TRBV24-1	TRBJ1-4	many	TGTGCCACCAGTGAACCGAGCGGGACAGGGGAAAAACTGTTTTTT	CATSEPSGTGEKLFF
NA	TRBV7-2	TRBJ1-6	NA	TGTGCCGAGCAGCTCAGCAGGGATAATTCACCCCTCCACTTT	CAEQLSRDNSPLHF
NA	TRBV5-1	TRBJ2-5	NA	TGCGCCAGCAGCCGATCTAACTGGGAGCCCCAAGAGACCCAGTACTTC	CASSRSNWEPQETQYF
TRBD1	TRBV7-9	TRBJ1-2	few	TGTGCCAGCAGTATGAACCCGGGACAGGGAGAGTATGGCTACACCTTC	CASSMNPGQGEYGYTF
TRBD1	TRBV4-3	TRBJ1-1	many	TGCGCCAGCGCGCGACAGGGATACACTGAAGCTTTCTTT	CASARQGYTEAFF
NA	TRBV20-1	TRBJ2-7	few	TGCAGTGCTAGAATTCCCGCCCAGGGGCTGATATACGAGCAGTACTTC	CSARIPAQGLIYEQYF
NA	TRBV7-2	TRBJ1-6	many	TGTGCCAGCAGCTTGCAGGGGTCCTCCTATAATTCACCCCTCCACTTT	CASSLQGSSYNSPLHF
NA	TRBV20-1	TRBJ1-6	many	TGCAGTGCACCCACCATTAGACAGTCATTCACCCTCCACTTT	CSAPTIRQSFTLHF
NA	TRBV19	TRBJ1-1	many	TGTGCCAGTAGTATGACAGCTACACCAGACACAAACACTGAAGCTTTCTTT	CASSMTATPDTNTEAFF
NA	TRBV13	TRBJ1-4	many	TGTGCCAGCAGCAACGGACGGGTTGTAAATGAAAAACTGTTTTTT	CASSNGRVVNEKLFF
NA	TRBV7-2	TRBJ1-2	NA	TGTGCCAGCAGCTCTCCAGTCGTGGGGGGCGCCTATGGCTACACCTTC	CASSSPVVGGAYGYTF
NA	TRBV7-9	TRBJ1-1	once	TGTGCCACCCGGACACTGGACACTGAAGCTTTCTTT	CATRTLDTEAFF
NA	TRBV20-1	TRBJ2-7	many	TGCAGTGCTACCTCCGGGAACTACGAGCAGTACTTC	CSATSGNYEQYF
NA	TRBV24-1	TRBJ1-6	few	TGTGCCACCAGTGACAGGGGCGATAATTCACCCCTCCACTTT	CATSDRGDNSPLHF
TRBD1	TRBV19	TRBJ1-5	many	TGTGCCAGTATCAGGGGGACCAATCAGCCCCAGCATTTT	CASIRGTNQPQHF
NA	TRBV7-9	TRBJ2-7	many	TGCGCCAGCAGCTTGGCACTGGGGAGCTCCTACGAGCAGTACTTC	CASSLALGSSYEQYF
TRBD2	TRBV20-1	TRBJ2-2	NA	TGCAGTGCTAGACTATCGTCAGGACTAGCGGGAGTAACCGGGGAGCTGTTTTTT	CSARLSSGLAGVTGELFF
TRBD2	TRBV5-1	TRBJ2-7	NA	TGCGCCAGCAGCTTGGCCTTCGAGGACAGCGGGGGCAGCTCCTACGAGCAGTACTTC	CASSLAFEDSGGSSYEQYF
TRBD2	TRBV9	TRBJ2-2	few	TGTGCCAGCAGCTCGCTGGGGGGGAGAGGCACCGGGGAGCTGTTTTTT	CASSSLGGRGTGELFF
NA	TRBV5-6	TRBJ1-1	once	TGTGCCAGCAGCTTGGGTAGGGCCCCAATAGCTTTCTTT	CASSLGRAPIAFF
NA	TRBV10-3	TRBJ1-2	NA	TGTGCCATCAGGCACACAGGCTCCGAGTCCGGCTACACCTTC	CAIRHTGSESGYTF
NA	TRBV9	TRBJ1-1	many	TGTGCCAGCAGCTTACAACTCCAGGTAACTGAAGCTTTCTTT	CASSLQLQVTEAFF
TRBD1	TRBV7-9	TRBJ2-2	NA	TGTGCCAGCAGCCGGACAGGGACCAGGTGGAACACCGGGGAGCTGTTTTTT	CASSRTGTRWNTGELFF
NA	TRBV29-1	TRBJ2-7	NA	TGCAGCGATCCCGGGACAACTCCCTACTACGAGCAGTACTTC	CSDPGTTPYYEQYF
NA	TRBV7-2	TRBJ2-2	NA	TGTGCCAGCAGCTCAGATACAGAAACCGGGGAGCTGTTTTTT	CASSSDTETGELFF
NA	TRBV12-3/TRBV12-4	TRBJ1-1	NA	TGTGCCAGCACGAAGTTGCGGGGGACCCGGTTGGGCACTGAAGCTTTCTTT	CASTKLRGTRLGTEAFF
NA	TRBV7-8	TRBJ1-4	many	TGTGCCAGCAGCTTGGGTATCTCAACTAATGAAAAACTGTTTTTT	CASSLGISTNEKLFF